This T cell receptor beta chain was sequenced during a study of OX40 agonist ivuxolimab in advanced cancers. Study summary: Clinicians treated patients with ivuxolimab, an agonistic anti-OX40 (CD134) antibody. Three patients, one with hepatocellular carcinoma and two with cutaneous melanoma, responded partially. Broader study findings: The study did not work out the antigen specificity of the expanded peripheral T cells.

Assay: immunoSEQ multiplex PCR; the TCRdb copy retains only in-frame clones and omits some. This sample has about 79,000 clones, with approximately 94% found just once. There are 15 residues in the CDR3. V lost 0 bases and J lost 0, with 9 bases in between. Looked up from germline, CDR1 is SGHAT and CDR2 is FQNNGV. Remarks on this clone: Its antigen is still unknown.

This sequence was found in an adult with an advanced solid tumor such as melanoma, head and neck, liver or kidney cancer. The sample was CD4+ or CD8+ T cells sorted from blood, taken in a trial of the OX40 agonist ivuxolimab. J is TRBJ2-7 and V is TRBV11-2; no firm D call. CDR3 sequence (DNA): TGTGCCAGCAGCTTAGAGGGCCCGAGCTCCTACGAGCAGTACTTC. Amino acid sequence: CASSLEGPSSYEQYF.